The clone carrying this T cell receptor (beta chain) was observed at least ten times. Trimming stripped 7 bases from V and 7 bases from J, with 23 bases between. Germline V gene data show CDR1 as SGHDT and CDR2 as YYEEEE. The CDR3 runs 15 residues. The source of the sample is a study of blood T cell repertoires in COVID-19. Repertoires were generated with immunoSEQ multiplex PCR, while TCRdb's copy carries only in-frame clones and drops some. The sample shows nearly 250,000 clones, around nine tenths of them seen only once. The clonotype originates from a woman aged 55-70 years who had recovered from COVID-19. The chain joins TRBV5-6 to TRBJ1-2; D is perhaps TRBD1 (6 bases). The sample was peripheral blood. CDR3 sequence: CASGLLGHPAGGYTF. The CDR3 coding sequence is TGTGCCAGCGGATTACTGGGACACCCCGCAGGTGGCTACACCTTC.